This T cell receptor beta chain was identified during a study of T cells in tuberculosis. Study conclusions and caveats: Active tuberculosis cases were adults; controls were adolescents. Using the GMM-specific repertoire gave around 90% accuracy versus about 64% with motifs.

Using immunoSEQ multiplex PCR, the repertoire was profiled, and TCRdb retains in-frame clones only, with some absent. Among 25,000 to 35,000 clones listed, 92% were seen once. Time point here: new active TB diagnosis, blood taken before or within 7 days of starting treatment. In regard to this clone: Its antigen remains unidentified. Additional DNA sequences in this sample encode the identical CDR3.

This TCR derives from an adult with tuberculosis. Sequenced here: PBMCs, sampled at tuberculosis diagnosis.

The CDR3 here is CASSKWTGENSGANVLTF. Here the CDR3 DNA reads TGTGCCAGCAGTAAGTGGACAGGTGAGAACTCTGGGGCCAACGTCCTGACTTTC. The rearrangement links TRBV27 to TRBJ2-6; 7 positions match TRBD1. V dropped 5 bases and J dropped 0; count of bases not matched to a gene: 10. Germline V gene lookup returns CDR1 MNHEY and CDR2 SMNVEV (reference sequence). The CDR3 is 18 residues long.